Listed here are 23 T cell receptor beta chains from one sample, sequenced in a study of T cell changes during pregnancy in multiple sclerosis. Some clones are missing from TCRdb's copy, which holds only in-frame ones; the method was immunoSEQ multiplex PCR. This sample has about 34,000 clones; roughly 89% occur once, and the top ten carry 3.5% to 4%. Sequencing was performed on CD8+ T cells from peripheral blood mononuclear cells, taken in the third trimester of pregnancy. These receptors originate from a female donor with multiple sclerosis, enrolled in a pregnancy study.

This clone is a singleton in its sample. The genes are TRBV13 and TRBJ2-1; TRBD2 matches at 15 bases. J lost 9 bases, V lost 5 bases, and 5 bases had no gene match. Germline assignment: CDR1 PRHDT and CDR2 FYEKMQ (reference sequence). The length of the CDR3 is 15 residues. The CDR3 nucleotides read TGTGCCAGCAGCCACTGGACTAGCGGGGGGGGTGAGCAGTTCTTC. It translates to CASSHWTSGGGEQFF.

The chain links TRBV9 to TRBJ2-7; D perhaps matches TRBD1 (6 bases). Trimming shortened V by 3 bases and J by 2 bases, and 12 bases separated the two germline ends. This CDR3 comprises 14 residues. CDR1 is SGDLS and CDR2 is YYNGEE in the germline V gene. The CDR3 bases are TGTGCCAGCAGCGACTCAGGGGACCCCTACGAGCAGTACTTC. Amino acid sequence: CASSDSGDPYEQYF.

The V call is TRBV9, the J call TRBJ2-6, with 7 bases aligning to TRBD1. The V gene's germline CDR1 is SGDLS and CDR2 YYNGEE. With 1 base clipped from V and 2 bases from J, the junction kept 15 bases outside the gene matches. The CDR3 extends over 20 amino acids. CDR3 residues: CASSVTRNLDRTTGANVLTF. For the CDR3, the DNA is TGTGCCAGCAGCGTAACCCGAAATCTGGACAGGACGACTGGGGCCAACGTCCTGACTTTC.

This sequence joins TRBV9 and TRBJ1-2; D ambiguous. V lost 0 bases and J lost 2, with 14 bases in between. CDR1 is SGDLS, CDR2 YYNGEE, per germline. CDR3 length equals 16 residues. The CDR3 sequence: CASSVDPADGNYGYTF. As DNA, the CDR3 is TGTGCCAGCAGCGTAGACCCCGCCGACGGGAACTATGGCTACACCTTC.

On this clone itself: Its ends do not fully match the called genes, so a read error is possible. The chain joins TRBV7-7 to TRBJ2-5; 8 bases agree with TRBD1. Per germline, CDR1 SSHAT and CDR2 FNYEAQ (reference sequence). This CDR3 is 15 amino acids long. The CDR3 DNA follows: TGTGCTAGCAGCCTCGGACAGGGTTTGCAAGAGACCCAGTACTTC. It codes for CASSLGQGLQETQYF.

V is TRBV29-1 and J is TRBJ1-1; TRBD1 might be the D (5 bases). This CDR3 is built from 13 residues. Germline V lookup: CDR1 SQVTM, CDR2 ANQGSEA. V lost 7 bases and J lost 8, with 20 bases in between. The chain's CDR3 is CSGIGRQTIEAFF. The CDR3 DNA follows: TGCAGCGGGATAGGCCGACAGACAATAGAAGCTTTCTTT.

The chain employs TRBV19 and TRBJ1-2; D gene uncertain. In germline, CDR1 is LNHDA, CDR2 SQIVND (reference sequence). This CDR3 comprises 17 residues. V gave up 0 bases and J gave up 2 bases, with 16 bases separating them. CDR3 coding DNA: TGTGCCAGTAGTATAGATAGCCTGGAGTTTTCAAACTATGGCTACACCTTC. This gives the protein CASSIDSLEFSNYGYTF.

The chain joins TRBV11-1 to TRBJ2-7; no clear D. V was clipped by 0 bases and J by 2 bases, with 5 bases between them. Germline V CDR1 and CDR2: SGHAT, FQDESV (reference sequence). CDR3 length: 13 residues. As DNA, the CDR3 is TGTGCCAGCAGCTTAGCTCTCGCCTACGAGCAGTACTTC. Protein: CASSLALAYEQYF.

This clone was seen ten or more times. The identical CDR3 is also encoded by other nucleotide sequences in the sample. CDR3 bases: TGTGCCAGCAGTGACTCTAGCGCCGGGGAGCTGTTTTTT. This sequence encodes CASSDSSAGELFF. The gene calls are TRBV6-4 and TRBJ2-2, with a weak D call TRBD2 (5 bases). From germline, CDR1 is MRHNA and CDR2 SNTAGT. The CDR3 has 13 residues. The germline V and J ends were trimmed by 0 bases and 6 bases, with 5 bases remaining between them.

The rearrangement joins TRBV4-1 to TRBJ2-2, with D possibly being TRBD2 (5 bases). The CDR3 has 15 residues. Germline CDR1 and CDR2: MGHRA and YSYEKL. V was clipped by 1 base and J by 4 bases, with 10 bases between them. CDR3 sequence: CASSQGPRATGELFF. DNA for the CDR3: TGCGCCAGCAGCCAAGGGCCGCGGGCCACCGGGGAGCTGTTTTTT.

V gene TRBV7-2 combines with J gene TRBJ2-5; a possible D gene is TRBD2 (7 bases). The length of the CDR3 is 16 residues. Germline V CDR1 and CDR2: SGHTA, FQGNSA. Trimming shortened V by 2 bases and J by 0 bases, and 13 bases separated the two germline ends. The CDR3, as DNA: TGTGCCAGCAGCTTAAGGTGGGGGGGCTACCAAGAGACCCAGTACTTC. Its protein is CASSLRWGGYQETQYF.

The chain links TRBV19 to TRBJ2-1; 8 bases map to TRBD2. The CDR3 length is 15 residues. Germline CDR1 LNHDA, CDR2 SQIVND (reference sequence). Trimming cost V 4 bases and J 6 bases; bases outside gene matches: 8. CDR3 coding DNA: TGTGCCAGTAGTACCCATTCGGGGGGGCTCAATGAGCAGTTCTTC. It codes for CASSTHSGGLNEQFF. Full variable domain (rest looked up from reference TRBV19 and TRBJ2-1): DGGITQSPKYLFRKEGQNVTLSCEQNLNHDAMYWYRQDPGQGLRLIYYSQIVNDFQKGDIAEGYSVSREKKESFPLTVTSAQKNPTAFYLCASSTHSGGLNEQFFGPGTRLTVL.

V is TRBV4-1 and J is TRBJ1-2, with TRBD1 matching over 10 bases. Germline values: CDR1 MGHRA, CDR2 YSYEKL. This CDR3 has 15 residues. V was pared by 4 bases and J by 3 bases, with 5 bases of the junction left unmatched. Written as DNA, the CDR3 is TGCGCCAGCAGCCCCCTAGGGACAGGGGACTATGGCTACACCTTC. This translates into CASSPLGTGDYGYTF.

The CDR3 nucleotides read TGTGCCAGCAGTGATCGGCGGGGGCCCACAGATACGCAGTATTTT. It specifies CASSDRRGPTDTQYF. The chain joins TRBV2 to TRBJ2-3, with a possible D match to TRBD2 (7 bases). The CDR3 runs 15 residues. The V gene's germline CDR1 is SNHLY and CDR2 FYNNEI. V was pared by 3 bases and J by 2 bases, with 12 bases between.

V is TRBV4-2 and J is TRBJ2-4; 7 bases are a match to TRBD1. CDR1 and CDR2 (germline): LGHNA, YNFKEQ. V lost 3 bases to trimming and J lost 8 bases; unmatched junction nucleotides: 7. This CDR3 has 14 residues. The CDR3 loop is CASSHSGGPDIQYF. The CDR3 DNA reads as TGTGCCAGCAGCCATTCAGGGGGTCCGGACATTCAGTACTTC.

The chain links TRBV19 to TRBJ2-1; D is unresolved. This CDR3 comprises 14 residues. Looked up from germline, CDR1 is LNHDA and CDR2 is SQIVND (reference sequence). Trimming took 0 bases from V and 3 from J, leaving 6 bases between them. The CDR3 nucleotides read TGTGCCAGTAGTATAGATACAAACTACAATGAGCAGTTCTTC. Translation gives CASSIDTNYNEQFF.

The chain recombines TRBV5-6 with TRBJ1-1, with D maybe TRBD1 (6 bases). CDR3 size: 15 residues. Germline CDR1 SGHDT, CDR2 YYEEEE. V was cut by 0 bases and J by 6 bases, with 15 bases left in between. The DNA for the CDR3 is TGTGCCAGCAGCTTGGGGCTACAGGGATTCCCTGAAGCTTTCTTT. Translated: CASSLGLQGFPEAFF.

The chain recombines TRBV9 with TRBJ2-1; TRBD2 agrees at 8 bases. The V and J ends lost 3 bases and 4 bases, in that order; junction bases with no gene match: 6. The germline CDR1 and CDR2 sequences are SGDLS and YYNGEE. This CDR3 is built from 15 residues. The DNA of the CDR3 is TGTGCCAGCAGCGACCGGGGGGGCCGGTACAATGAGCAGTTCTTC. Encoded protein: CASSDRGGRYNEQFF. Complete variable domain (other parts from reference TRBV9 and TRBJ2-1): DSGVTQTPKHLITATGQRVTLRCSPRSGDLSVYWYQQSLDQGLQFLIQYYNGEERAKGNILERFSAQQFPDLHSELNLSSLELGDSALYFCASSDRGGRYNEQFFGPGTRLTVL.

The CDR3: CSVEDHGELINEQFF. CDR3 in DNA: TGCAGCGTTGAAGATCACGGGGAGCTGATCAATGAGCAGTTCTTC. The J gene is TRBJ2-1, the V gene TRBV29-1; perhaps TRBD2 as D (5 bases). The germline CDR1 and CDR2 sequences are SQVTM and ANQGSEA. Trimming pared 0 bases from V and 6 bases from J, leaving 15 bases between. The CDR3 has 15 amino acids.

This sequence joins TRBV7-2 and TRBJ2-7, with D tentatively TRBD1 (6 bases). This CDR3 contains 15 residues. V was shortened by 1 base and J by 3 bases, with 13 bases between the two germline ends. The germline V gene has CDR1 SGHTA and CDR2 FQGNSA. CDR3 protein: CASSLVWGPNYEQYF. The CDR3 DNA sequence: TGTGCCAGCAGCTTAGTTTGGGGGCCCAACTACGAGCAGTACTTC.

As for this clone: The same CDR3 is also encoded by other DNA sequences in this sample. CDR3 DNA sequence: TGTGCCAGCAGCTTTAGTGGGGAGGAGCAGTACTTC. As protein: CASSFSGEEQYF. This chain joins TRBV5-5 and TRBJ2-7, with a weak D call TRBD2 (5 bases). The CDR3 runs 12 residues. V lost 2 bases and J 7 bases, leaving 10 bases between the germline ends. Germline lookup yields CDR1 SGHKS and CDR2 YYEKEE (reference sequence).

The chain combines TRBV5-6 with TRBJ1-2; D gene uncertain. V shed 5 bases and J shed 6 bases, with 8 bases lying between them. This CDR3 region has 11 residues. CDR1 is SGHDT, CDR2 YYEEEE, per germline. The CDR3 DNA reads as TGTGCCAGCAGTTCGGGAGATGGCTACACCTTC. This encodes CASSSGDGYTF.

V usage is TRBV29-1 and J usage is TRBJ1-5; no reliable D call. Germline assignment: CDR1 SQVTM and CDR2 ANQGSEA. V gave up 4 bases and J gave up 4 bases, with 17 bases separating them. The CDR3 covers 15 residues. CDR3 residues: CSVVTAGGKNQPQHF. The CDR3 DNA is TGCAGCGTTGTAACCGCGGGTGGGAAAAATCAGCCCCAGCATTTT.